The 5 T cell receptor beta chains listed next were all sequenced from one sample in a study of T cells in Graves' hyperthyroidism and ophthalmopathy. Amplified TCR beta CDR3 regions derived from RNA transcripts. HTBI primers were used for first-round RT-PCR of the TCR CDR3. In TCRdb, the multiplex PCR reads were re-called with MiXCR into one record per CDR3 protein. The data contain approximately 28,000 distinct CDR3 sequences, around 40% of them singletons. The sample taken for sequencing was blood. The receptors here all came from a woman in her twenties or thirties with Graves' hyperthyroidism.

The chain links TRBV20-1 to TRBJ2-7; the match to TRBD2 covers 7 bases. CDR3 length: 16 residues. Per germline, CDR1 DFQATT and CDR2 SNEGSKA (reference sequence). The J segment lost 4 bases and the V segment lost 3 bases, leaving 15 bases of the junction unmatched. CDR3 DNA sequence: TGCAGTGCTAGTGGATCGGGGGGAGGAGGGATTTACGAGCAGTACTTC. It is translated as CSASGSGGGGIYEQYF.

This clonotype is classed as medium-sized. The chain uses TRBV5-1 and TRBJ2-7, with D tentatively TRBD1 (6 bases). This CDR3 contains 14 residues. Germline values: CDR1 SGHRS, CDR2 YFSETQ. The V end was cut by 4 bases, the J end by 2 bases, with 13 bases between. This CDR3 is CASSPDSSTYEQYF. The CDR3 bases are TGCGCCAGCAGCCCGGACAGCTCAACCTACGAGCAGTACTTC.

The table lists this clonotype with many counts. The V call is TRBV3-1, the J call TRBJ1-4; a possible D gene is TRBD1 (6 bases). Trimming pared 0 bases from V and 10 bases from J, leaving 15 bases between. Per germline, CDR1 LGHDT and CDR2 YNNKEL (reference sequence). This CDR3 region has 15 residues. CDR3 DNA sequence: TGTGCCAGCAGCCAAGAACGACAGGCGATGCGAAAACTGTTTTTT. Residues: CASSQERQAMRKLFF.

This clonotype has at least ten counts. The V call is TRBV7-3, the J call TRBJ2-1; TRBD1 or TRBD2 may be the D gene (6 bases each). Germline assignment: CDR1 SGHTA and CDR2 FQGTGA. This CDR3 is built from 14 residues. V was pared by 0 bases and J by 6 bases, with 9 bases between. CDR3 region: CASSLTGGANEQFF. The CDR3 coding sequence is TGTGCCAGCAGCTTAACCGGGGGCGCCAATGAGCAGTTCTTC.

Of note for this clonotype: The conserved closing phenylalanine or tryptophan is absent in this CDR3, likely reflecting a read error. The genes are TRBV12-3 or TRBV12-4 and TRBJ1-3; D is unresolved. The V and J ends lost 8 bases and 0 bases respectively, with 14 bases between them. The CDR3 sequence is 15 residues long. The CDR3 reads CASAPPTSSGNTIYL. For the CDR3, the DNA is TGTGCCAGCGCCCCCCCCACGAGCTCTGGAAACACCATATATCTT.